The following is a TCR beta chain sequence with its context. This clonotype was seen a few times. The antigen it recognizes is unknown. Per-nucleotide qualities are absent, and no much larger clonotype sits a single base away. Libraries were prepared through PCR. TCRdb shows the sequencer as Illumina HiSeq 2500. Unique molecular identifiers were incorporated into TCR beta cDNA libraries to reduce PCR and sequencing biases. Per 1 to 10 million input T cells, some 500,000 cDNA molecules were obtained, such that each molecule approximated one T cell. The patient libraries were prepared and sequenced with the same protocol used for the earlier healthy control dataset. Samples belonging to the same batch were prepared together, multiplexed and sequenced on a shared HiSeq lane. Concerning the study's data processing: MIGEC was used to process the raw barcoded reads, and molecular identifier groups with only a single read were discarded before consensus assembly and CDR3 extraction. VDJtools was used for post-analysis of the clonotype tables, and diversity was normalized by down-sampling every dataset to the size of the smallest sample. Repertoire overlap clustering matched CDR3 amino acid but not nucleotide sequences to correct batch-related cross-sample contamination. The public reads were run again by TCRdb, first through fastp at Q25 and then through MiXCR, and only productive beta chains were kept. Each record represents a unique CDR3 protein, reported with the most common genes and DNA among its rows. The V and J calls follow TCRdb's processing rather than the paper's. The sample profile shows 400,000 to 500,000 distinct CDR3 sequences; more than 30% of them were found once. The leading ten clones occupy 7.6% of the sample.

The sample is drawn from a study of post-analysis software for immune sequencing data (dated by TCRdb to between 2014 and 2016). Turning to the overall study: The recorded disease courses included relapsing-remitting, secondary progressive and progressive-relapsing multiple sclerosis, and some patients had no subtype annotation. Patient repertoires were compared against over ten previously published healthy control repertoires from donors aged roughly 6 to 25 years. A subset of samples was prepared in parallel using single-end sample barcoding, then pooled and co-amplified after Illumina adapter ligation.

To demonstrate the VDJtools post-analysis software, the study profiled TCR beta repertoires from the peripheral blood of about a dozen young patients with multiple sclerosis. The patients with multiple sclerosis were children and adolescents between about 6 and 17 years of age. Results the study describes overall, beyond this receptor: The control group was slightly older than the multiple sclerosis patient group. Significantly lower normalized Chao1 diversity was found in multiple sclerosis patients than in controls, suggesting substantial peripheral T-cell clonal expansion. Direct clustering with F measure showed strong co-clustering of samples prepared in the same batch, prompting a batch-effect correction.

This clonotype originated in a girl aged 2-9 years with multiple sclerosis. Sequences were obtained from blood.

Here is the DNA: TGTGCCAGCAGCCAAGAAGGTGGGAGGGCCAGGGGAGAGCAGTACTTC. This is translated as CASSQEGGRARGEQYF. This sequence uses TRBV4-2 and TRBJ2-5; the D segment could be TRBD2, given 7 matching bases. Reading the germline V gene gives CDR1 LGHNA and CDR2 YNFKEQ. Inclusive of the bounding cysteine and phenylalanine, the CDR3 is 16 residues long. The kept DNA is CDR3 alone, 48 bases in frame from the first base. Trimming takes 0 bases from V and 11 bases from J, and the germline ends sit 22 bases apart.